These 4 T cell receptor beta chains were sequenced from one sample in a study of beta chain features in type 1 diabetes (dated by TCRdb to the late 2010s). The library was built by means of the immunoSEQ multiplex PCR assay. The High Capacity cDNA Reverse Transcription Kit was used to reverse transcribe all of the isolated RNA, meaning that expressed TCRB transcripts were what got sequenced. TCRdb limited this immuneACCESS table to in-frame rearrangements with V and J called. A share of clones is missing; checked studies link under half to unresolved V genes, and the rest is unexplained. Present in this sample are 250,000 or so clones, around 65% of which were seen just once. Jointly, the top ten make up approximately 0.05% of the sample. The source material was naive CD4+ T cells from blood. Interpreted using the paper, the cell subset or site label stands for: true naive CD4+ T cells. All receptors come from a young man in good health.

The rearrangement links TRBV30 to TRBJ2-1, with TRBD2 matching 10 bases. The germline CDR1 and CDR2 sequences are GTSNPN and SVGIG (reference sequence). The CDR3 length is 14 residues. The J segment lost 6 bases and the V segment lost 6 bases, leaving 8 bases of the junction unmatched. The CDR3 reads CACMSGRASNEQFF. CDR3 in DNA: TGTGCCTGTATGAGCGGGAGGGCTAGCAATGAGCAGTTCTTC.

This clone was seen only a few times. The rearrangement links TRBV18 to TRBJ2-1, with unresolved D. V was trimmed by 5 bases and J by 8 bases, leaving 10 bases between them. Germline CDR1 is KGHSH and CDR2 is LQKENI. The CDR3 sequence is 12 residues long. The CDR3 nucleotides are TGTGCCAGCTCAGGTCAAAGCGATGAGCAGTTCTTC. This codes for CASSGQSDEQFF. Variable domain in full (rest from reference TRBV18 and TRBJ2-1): NAGVMQNPRHLVRRRGQEARLRCSPMKGHSHVYWYRQLPEEGLKFMVYLQKENIIDESGMPKERFSAEFPKEGPSILRIQQVVRGDSAAYFCASSGQSDEQFFGPGTRLTVL.

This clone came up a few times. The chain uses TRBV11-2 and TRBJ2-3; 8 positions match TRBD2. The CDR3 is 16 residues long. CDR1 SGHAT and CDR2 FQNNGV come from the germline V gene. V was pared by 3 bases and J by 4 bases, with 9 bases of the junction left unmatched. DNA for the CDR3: TGTGCCAGCAGCTTCGGGGGGGCAGGGTCCCCAGATACGCAGTATTTT. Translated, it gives CASSFGGAGSPDTQYF. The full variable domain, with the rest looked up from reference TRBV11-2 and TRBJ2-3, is EAGVAQSPRYKIIEKRQSVAFWCNPISGHATLYWYQQILGQGPKLLIQFQNNGVVDDSQLPKDRFSAERLKGVDSTLKIQPAKLEDSAVYLCASSFGGAGSPDTQYFGPGTRLTVL.

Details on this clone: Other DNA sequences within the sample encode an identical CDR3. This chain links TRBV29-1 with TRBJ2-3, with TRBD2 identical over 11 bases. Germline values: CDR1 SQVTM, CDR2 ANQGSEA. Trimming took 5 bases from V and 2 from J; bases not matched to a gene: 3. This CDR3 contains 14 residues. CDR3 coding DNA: TGCAGCGTTTCGGGACTAGCGGACACAGATACGCAGTATTTT. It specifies CSVSGLADTDTQYF.